A selection of T cell receptor beta chains follows, all from one sample in a study of T cells in Graves' hyperthyroidism and ophthalmopathy. TCRdb recomputed calls from the multiplex PCR reads with MiXCR, one row per CDR3 protein. The table has approximately 430,000 distinct CDR3 sequences, approximately 15% seen once; the top ten hold around 14%. Material: blood. These receptor sequences come from a woman under 30 with Graves' hyperthyroidism. The CDR3 runs from the conserved cysteine through the conserved F or W. A D gene is named only where the DNA matches it firmly. For some rows the clone size is stated as once, few or many, or as a class when expanded; others skip it.

d_call j_call v_call clone_size cdr3_aa cdr3_nt
TRBD1 TRBJ2-7 TRBV14 NA CASSQLDRGSLSYEQYF TGTGCCAGCAGCCAATTGGACAGGGGTTCCCTTTCCTACGAGCAGTACTTC
NA TRBJ1-6 TRBV12-3/TRBV12-4 many CASSSEVGSPLHF TGTGCCAGCAGTTCCGAGGTGGGTTCACCCCTCCACTTT
TRBD2 TRBJ2-3 TRBV12-3/TRBV12-4 many CASSSWTSGNSDTQYF TGTGCCAGCAGTTCCTGGACTAGCGGGAATTCAGATACGCAGTATTTT
NA TRBJ2-1 TRBV20-1 NA CSASAPYNEQFF TGCAGTGCTAGTGCCCCCTACAATGAGCAGTTCTTC
TRBD1 TRBJ1-6 TRBV28 many CASSNDRGTYNSPLHF TGTGCCAGCAGTAACGACAGGGGCACCTATAATTCACCCCTCCACTTT
NA TRBJ1-1 TRBV28 many CASSFPPTNTEAFF TGTGCCAGCAGTTTCCCACCAACGAACACTGAAGCTTTCTTT
NA TRBJ2-3 TRBV6-5 many CASSYRHSTDTQYF TGTGCCAGCAGTTACCGCCATAGCACAGATACGCAGTATTTT
TRBD2 TRBJ2-7 TRBV20-1 NA CSASFGLAGAREQYF TGCAGTGCTAGCTTCGGACTAGCGGGAGCACGCGAGCAGTACTTC
NA TRBJ2-3 TRBV18 few CASSPRSGPTDTQYF TGTGCCAGCTCACCACGTAGCGGACCCACAGATACGCAGTATTTT
TRBD1 TRBJ1-2 TRBV20-1 once CSVTTGLKGYTF TGCAGTGTCACGACAGGGCTGAAGGGCTACACCTTC
TRBD1 TRBJ1-5 TRBV4-1 NA CASSTGVNQPQHF TGTGCCAGCAGTACAGGGGTAAATCAGCCCCAGCATTTT
NA TRBJ2-6 TRBV7-3 few CASSVPGPSGGANVLTF TGTGCCAGCAGCGTTCCGGGACCGTCCGGGGGGGCCAACGTCCTGACTTTC
NA TRBJ1-1 TRBV19 few CASIKVGKAFF TGTGCCAGTATTAAAGTGGGTAAAGCTTTCTTT
NA TRBJ2-1 TRBV28 many CASSPNLDEQFF TGTGCCAGCAGTCCTAACCTGGATGAGCAGTTCTTC
NA TRBJ2-4 TRBV28 NA CASSSQNIQYF TGTGCCAGCAGTTCCCAAAACATTCAGTACTTC
TRBD1 TRBJ1-3 TRBV6-1 few CASSDGTGVSGNTIYF TGTGCCAGCAGTGACGGGACAGGGGTCTCTGGAAACACCATATATTTT
TRBD1 TRBJ2-7 TRBV19 NA CATRTGTGVYEQYF TGTGCCACTCGAACCGGGACAGGGGTGTATGAGCAGTACTTC
TRBD1 TRBJ1-2 TRBV11-2 many CASSLDPDRGGGYTF TGTGCCAGCAGCTTAGACCCCGACAGGGGAGGCGGCTACACCTTC
TRBD1 TRBJ2-7 TRBV20-1 NA CSARGYRTGLSEEQYF TGCAGTGCTAGAGGGTATAGGACAGGGTTATCTGAAGAGCAGTACTTC
NA TRBJ1-2 TRBV7-9 many CASSPVSRGLSGYTF TGTGCCAGCAGTCCCGTGTCACGGGGATTGAGCGGCTACACCTTC
NA TRBJ2-1 TRBV9 NA CASSYRTGLAEYNEQFF TGTGCCAGCAGCTATCGTACTGGGCTAGCCGAATACAATGAGCAGTTCTTC
NA TRBJ2-1 TRBV6-1 many CASSELGTPRQFF TGTGCCAGCAGTGAACTTGGGACCCCGCGGCAGTTCTTC
NA TRBJ2-1 TRBV2 NA CASSPQGSRSQQFF TGTGCCAGCAGTCCCCAGGGCTCGAGGAGCCAGCAGTTCTTC
TRBD2 TRBJ2-1 TRBV20-1 many CSAREVAGGNYNEQFF TGCAGTGCTAGAGAGGTAGCGGGAGGTAACTACAATGAGCAGTTCTTC
TRBD1 TRBJ1-1 TRBV2 many CASSLQGTWNTEAFF TGTGCCAGCAGCCTACAGGGGACCTGGAACACTGAAGCTTTCTTT
NA TRBJ2-3 TRBV7-6 NA CASSRDSASTDTQYF TGTGCCAGCAGCCGGGACTCGGCTAGCACAGATACGCAGTATTTT
NA TRBJ2-7 TRBV7-9 many CASSLGMTKTYEQYF TGTGCCAGCAGCTTGGGGATGACAAAAACCTACGAGCAGTACTTC
NA TRBJ2-1 TRBV4-1 NA CASRSGEFSYNEQFF TGCGCCAGCAGATCTGGCGAATTCTCCTACAATGAGCAGTTCTTC
TRBD2 TRBJ2-3 TRBV19 few CASALAGESRTDTQYF TGTGCCAGTGCTCTAGCGGGAGAGAGCCGCACAGATACGCAGTATTTT
NA TRBJ1-2 TRBV2 few CASSARARALDGYTF TGTGCCAGCAGTGCCAGGGCGAGGGCCTTGGATGGCTACACCTTC
NA TRBJ1-1 TRBV7-8 NA CASSVPKTEAFF TGTGCCAGCAGCGTCCCGAAAACTGAAGCTTTCTTT
NA TRBJ1-2 TRBV10-2 NA CASSEGQNTYGYTF TGCGCCAGCAGTGAGGGACAGAATACGTATGGCTACACCTTC
NA TRBJ2-6 TRBV11-2 many CASSLSSSGANVLTF TGTGCCAGCAGCTTGTCGTCCTCTGGGGCCAACGTCCTGACTTTC
NA TRBJ2-1 TRBV13 few CASSLRRGGTDEQFF TGTGCCAGCAGCTTACGGCGAGGAGGAACGGATGAGCAGTTCTTC
TRBD1 TRBJ2-2 TRBV18 NA CASSQQQGAVAGELFF TGTGCCAGCTCACAGCAACAGGGGGCCGTGGCCGGGGAGCTGTTTTTT
TRBD2 TRBJ2-3 TRBV28 NA CASSGTSGRSADTQYF TGTGCCAGCAGTGGGACTAGCGGGAGATCAGCAGATACGCAGTATTTT
NA TRBJ2-7 TRBV27 NA CASTGVHEQYF TGTGCCAGCACTGGGGTCCACGAGCAGTACTTC
TRBD2 TRBJ2-7 TRBV2 many CASKRDGRAAPYEQYF TGTGCCAGCAAACGGGACGGGAGGGCCGCTCCCTACGAGCAGTACTTC
TRBD1 TRBJ1-5 TRBV19 NA CASSDRVDQPQHF TGTGCCAGTAGCGACAGGGTCGATCAGCCCCAGCATTTT
NA TRBJ1-1 TRBV9 NA CASSVATDTEAFF TGTGCCAGCAGCGTAGCCACGGACACTGAAGCTTTCTTT
NA TRBJ2-2 TRBV7-7 few CASSPVGVQLFF TGTGCTAGCAGCCCCGTGGGAGTACAGCTGTTTTTT
TRBD1 TRBJ2-7 TRBV12-3/TRBV12-4 many CASSLRDRGHEQYF TGTGCCAGCAGTTTAAGGGACAGGGGCCACGAGCAGTACTTC
NA TRBJ2-3 TRBV27 NA CASSQVMIPTDTQYF TGTGCCAGCAGCCAAGTAATGATTCCCACAGATACGCAGTATTTT
TRBD2 TRBJ2-1 TRBV3-1 NA CASSQILAGDVEQFF TGTGCCAGCAGCCAAATCCTAGCGGGAGATGTTGAGCAGTTCTTC
NA TRBJ2-1 TRBV5-6 many CASSLVGGLYNEQFF TGTGCCAGCAGCTTGGTCGGAGGGCTCTACAATGAGCAGTTCTTC
TRBD1 TRBJ2-7 TRBV19 NA CASSTQGLYSYEQYF TGTGCCAGTAGTACACAGGGGTTGTACTCCTACGAGCAGTACTTC
NA TRBJ2-5 TRBV6-1 many CASSARRGGRQRETQYF TGTGCCAGCAGTGCTCGCAGGGGGGGACGGCAGCGGGAGACCCAGTACTTC
NA TRBJ1-5 TRBV12-3/TRBV12-4 many CASSPGPNVRNQPQHF TGTGCCAGCAGTCCCGGGCCAAATGTTCGCAATCAGCCCCAGCATTTT
TRBD2 TRBJ2-7 TRBV6-1 NA CASSEGTRGFRQYF TGTGCCAGCAGTGAAGGGACTAGGGGTTTTCGGCAGTACTTC
NA TRBJ1-6 TRBV20-1 NA CSTRFPPARINSPLHF TGCAGTACTCGATTCCCACCGGCAAGGATTAATTCACCCCTCCACTTT
TRBD2 TRBJ2-1 TRBV20-1 NA CSARGPGTSGDYNEQFF TGCAGTGCTAGAGGCCCCGGGACTAGCGGGGATTACAATGAGCAGTTCTTC
TRBD1 TRBJ1-2 TRBV2 many CASGRTGGGYTF TGTGCCAGCGGCCGGACAGGCGGCGGCTACACCTTC
NA TRBJ1-2 TRBV7-9 NA CASSLRGGRAYGYTF TGTGCCAGCAGCTTAAGGGGGGGGCGCGCTTATGGCTACACCTTC
NA TRBJ2-3 TRBV13 many CASSLATGTTDTQYF TGTGCCAGCAGCTTAGCAACAGGGACCACAGATACGCAGTATTTT
NA TRBJ1-2 TRBV29-1 few CSVAQTRDGGYGYTF TGCAGCGTTGCGCAAACCCGGGACGGGGGCTATGGCTACACCTTC
TRBD1 TRBJ1-4 TRBV3-1 many CASSPTGEWGNEKLFF TGTGCCAGCAGTCCGACAGGGGAATGGGGTAATGAAAAACTGTTTTTT
NA TRBJ1-1 TRBV20-1 many CSASSVTEAFF TGCAGTGCTAGTAGCGTCACTGAAGCTTTCTTT
NA TRBJ2-5 TRBV20-1 many CSALEISVPQETQYF TGCAGTGCGTTAGAGATAAGCGTGCCGCAAGAGACCCAGTACTTC
NA TRBJ1-3 TRBV13 few CASSLGRGYSGNTIYF TGTGCCAGCAGCTTAGGCCGGGGGTACTCTGGAAACACCATATATTTT
NA TRBJ2-3 TRBV2 many CASSERRLYTDTQYF TGTGCCAGCAGTGAAAGGCGCCTATACACAGATACGCAGTATTTT